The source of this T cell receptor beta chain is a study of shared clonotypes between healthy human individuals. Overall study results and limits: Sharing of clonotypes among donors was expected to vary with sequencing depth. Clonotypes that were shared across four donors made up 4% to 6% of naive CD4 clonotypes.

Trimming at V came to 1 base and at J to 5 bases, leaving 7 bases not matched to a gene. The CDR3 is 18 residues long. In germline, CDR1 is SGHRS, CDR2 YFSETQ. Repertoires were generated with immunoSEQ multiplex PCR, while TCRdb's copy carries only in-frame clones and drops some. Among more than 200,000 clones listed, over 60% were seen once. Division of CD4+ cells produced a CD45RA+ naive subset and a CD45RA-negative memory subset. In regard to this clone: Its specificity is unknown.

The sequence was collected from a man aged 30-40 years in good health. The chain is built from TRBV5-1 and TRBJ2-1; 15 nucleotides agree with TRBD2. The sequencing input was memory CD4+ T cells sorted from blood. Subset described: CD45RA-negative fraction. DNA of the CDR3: TGCGCCAGCAGCTTGTTAGGGACTAGCGGGAGGATCCACAATGAGCAGTTCTTC. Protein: CASSLLGTSGRIHNEQFF. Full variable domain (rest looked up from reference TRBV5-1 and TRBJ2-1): KAGVTQTPRYLIKTRGQQVTLSCSPISGHRSVSWYQQTPGQGLQFLFEYFSETQRNKGNFPGRFSGRQFSNSRSEMNVSTLELGDSALYLCASSLLGTSGRIHNEQFFGPGTRLTVL.